Below, one T cell receptor beta chain is given with its context. Primers included in the PCR were 60 Vbeta and 13 Jbeta primers. The assay was immunoSEQ multiplex PCR, and TCRdb's table has in-frame clones only and misses some. This table has under 200,000 clones, more than 65% appearing once. This entry is derived from a study of cytomegalovirus exposure and HLA in healthy donors. V lost 2 bases and J lost 3, with 9 bases in between. CDR1 is MNHNS and CDR2 is SASEGT in the germline V gene. The CDR3 spans 14 residues. Material for sequencing was PBMCs. The chain uses TRBV6-1 and TRBJ2-3; D is possibly TRBD1 (6 bases). The receptor was derived from a woman aged 25-40 years in good health and CMV-seronegative. CDR3 DNA: TGTGCCAGCAGTGAAAATACAGGGACAGATACGCAGTATTTT. Translated: CASSENTGTDTQYF.